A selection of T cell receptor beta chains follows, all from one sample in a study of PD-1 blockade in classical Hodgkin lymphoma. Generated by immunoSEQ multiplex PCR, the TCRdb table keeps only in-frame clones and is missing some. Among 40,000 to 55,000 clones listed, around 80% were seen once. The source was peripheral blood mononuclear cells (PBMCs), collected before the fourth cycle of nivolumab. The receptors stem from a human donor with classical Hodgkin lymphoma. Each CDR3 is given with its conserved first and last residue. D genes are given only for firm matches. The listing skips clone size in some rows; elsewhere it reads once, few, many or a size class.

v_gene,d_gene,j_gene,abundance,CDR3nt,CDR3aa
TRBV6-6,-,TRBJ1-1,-,TGTGCCAGCAGTTACTCGTGGGTAGCGAACACTGAAGCTTTCTTT,CASSYSWVANTEAFF
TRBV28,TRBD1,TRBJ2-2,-,TGTGCCAGCAGTTTACCTCCGGGACAGGGTGACACCGGGGAGCTGTTTTTT,CASSLPPGQGDTGELFF
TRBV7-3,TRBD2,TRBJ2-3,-,TGTGCCAGCAGCTTAAAGGGACTAGCGGGGGGGCCTAGTAGTACAGATACGCAGTATTTT,CASSLKGLAGGPSSTDTQYF
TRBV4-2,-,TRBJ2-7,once,TGTGCCAGCAGCCAAGATTCGGGCACGAAGGACTCCTACGAGCAGTACTTC,CASSQDSGTKDSYEQYF
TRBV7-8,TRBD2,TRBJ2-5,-,TGTGCCAGCAGCTCAGCGGGGGGGCCGGAGACCCAGTACTTC,CASSSAGGPETQYF
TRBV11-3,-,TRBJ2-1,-,TGTGCCAGCAGCAGTTGGAACAATGAGCAGTTCTTC,CASSSWNNEQFF
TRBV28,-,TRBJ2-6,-,TGTGCCAGCAGTTACGGGACCCCCCCTGGGGCCAACGTCCTGACTTTC,CASSYGTPPGANVLTF
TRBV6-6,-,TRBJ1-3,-,TGTGCCAGCAGTTACGACGCAGGGGAAGCTGGAAACACCATATATTTT,CASSYDAGEAGNTIYF
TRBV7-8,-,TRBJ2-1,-,TGTGCCAGCAGCTTAGAAGGGACTTTCGAGCAGTTCTTC,CASSLEGTFEQFF
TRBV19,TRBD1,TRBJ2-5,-,TGTGCCAGTAGTACAGACAGGGGGCGGGGGTCCCAGTACTTC,CASSTDRGRGSQYF
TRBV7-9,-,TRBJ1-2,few,TGTGCCAGCAGCTTAGCCTTGTTTGAGGGGACTGGATATGGCTACACCTTC,CASSLALFEGTGYGYTF
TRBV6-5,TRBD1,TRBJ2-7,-,TGTGCCAGCAGCCCGACAGGGGGCGAGCAGTACTTC,CASSPTGGEQYF
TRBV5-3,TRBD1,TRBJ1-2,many,TGTGCCAGAAGCTGTGTTGGGCCAGGGGGTACGCCAAATGGCTACACCTTC,CARSCVGPGGTPNGYTF
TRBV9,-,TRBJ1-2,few,TGTGCCAGCAGCGTAGGGATGGGGGAGGCCACCTTC,CASSVGMGEATF
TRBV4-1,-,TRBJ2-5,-,TGCGCCAGCAGCCAAGCCGTAACGCCGGAGACCCAGTACTTC,CASSQAVTPETQYF
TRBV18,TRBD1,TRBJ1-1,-,TGTGCCAGCTCTCCCGGGACAGGGGGAGAGACTGAAGCTTTCTTT,CASSPGTGGETEAFF
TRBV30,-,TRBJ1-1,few,TGTGCCTGGACCAGGGAGGGCCACACTGAAGCTTTCTTT,CAWTREGHTEAFF
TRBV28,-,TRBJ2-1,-,TGTGCCAGCAGTTGGTACAATGAGCAGTTCTTC,CASSWYNEQFF
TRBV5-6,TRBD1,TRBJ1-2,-,TGTGCCAGCAGAGGGAGGGGGCGGTTGTTCTCTGGCTACACCTTC,CASRGRGRLFSGYTF
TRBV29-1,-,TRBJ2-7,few,TGCAGCGTTGAAAGAGGGATCTACGAGCAGTACTTC,CSVERGIYEQYF
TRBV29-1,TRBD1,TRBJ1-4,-,TGCAGCGTTAAGGTTCCGGGACAGGTGTTTTTT,CSVKVPGQVFF
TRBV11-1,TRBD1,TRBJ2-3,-,TGTGCCAGCAGCCGACAGGGCGAAACAGATACGCAGTATTTT,CASSRQGETDTQYF
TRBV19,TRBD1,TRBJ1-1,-,TGTGCCAGTAGACCCAGACCGACAGGGGGGGGCACTGAAGCTTTCTTT,CASRPRPTGGGTEAFF
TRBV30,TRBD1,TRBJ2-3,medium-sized,TGTGCCTGGAGCCTTGGACAGGGGACAGATACGCAGTATTTT,CAWSLGQGTDTQYF
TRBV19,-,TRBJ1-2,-,TGTGCCAGTGGCCGGGGGGGGGCCTATGGCTACACCTTC,CASGRGGAYGYTF
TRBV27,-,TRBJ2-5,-,TGTGCCAGCAGTTTATCATGGGGGGCCGGGGAGACCCAGTACTTC,CASSLSWGAGETQYF
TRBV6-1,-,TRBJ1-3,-,TGTGCCAGCAGCCGTACGGCCCACAGGGGAAACACCATATATTTT,CASSRTAHRGNTIYF
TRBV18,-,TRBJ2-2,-,TGTGCCAGCTCACAGGGTCGGACCGGGGAGCTGTTTTTT,CASSQGRTGELFF
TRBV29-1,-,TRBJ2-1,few,TGCAGCGCCGGCTCCTACAATGAGCAGTTCTTC,CSAGSYNEQFF
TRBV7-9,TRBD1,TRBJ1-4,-,TGTGCCAGCAGCTCGAGACAGGGGGCGCCTGAAAAACTGTTTTTT,CASSSRQGAPEKLFF
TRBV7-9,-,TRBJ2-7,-,TGTGCCAGCAGCTTAGGGACAGTCTCCTACGAGCAGTACTTC,CASSLGTVSYEQYF
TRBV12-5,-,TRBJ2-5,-,TGTGCTAGTGGTTTGGTGGGGGTGGGCGTGGAGACCCAGTACTTC,CASGLVGVGVETQYF
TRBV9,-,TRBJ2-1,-,TGTGCCAGCAGCGTAAGGACGGATATAGGGGAGCAGTTCTTC,CASSVRTDIGEQFF
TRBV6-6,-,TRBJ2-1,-,TGTGCCAGCAGTCACGGGTCAGATTTGTACAATGAGCAGTTCTTC,CASSHGSDLYNEQFF
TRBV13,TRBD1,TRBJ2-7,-,TGTGCCAGCAGTCTGGCACAGGGGGCTTCCTACGAGCAGTACTTC,CASSLAQGASYEQYF
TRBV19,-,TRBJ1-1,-,TGTGCCAGTAGGGCTGGCGTGAACACTGAAGCTTTCTTT,CASRAGVNTEAFF
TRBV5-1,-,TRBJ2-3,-,TGCGCCAGCAAGGGGGGGCTCAGCACAGATACGCAGTATTTT,CASKGGLSTDTQYF
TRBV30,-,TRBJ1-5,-,TGTGCCTGGAGTGTACTAGGACGGGAGAATCAGCCCCAGCATTTT,CAWSVLGRENQPQHF
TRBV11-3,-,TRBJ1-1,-,TGTGCCAGCAGCTTAGACGGTTTGAACACTGAAGCTTTCTTT,CASSLDGLNTEAFF
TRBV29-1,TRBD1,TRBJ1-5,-,TGCAGCGCTCAGGGGGGGGAGAGTCAGCCCCAGCATTTT,CSAQGGESQPQHF
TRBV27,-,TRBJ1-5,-,TGTGCCAGCAGTTTTCAGGGCAATCAGCCCCAGCATTTT,CASSFQGNQPQHF
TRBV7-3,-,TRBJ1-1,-,TGTGCCAGCAGCTTACAGGGGAGCACTGAAGCTTTCTTT,CASSLQGSTEAFF
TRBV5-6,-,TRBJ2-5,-,TGTGCCAGCACCTCGTATCGGGGCTATGAGACCCAGTACTTC,CASTSYRGYETQYF
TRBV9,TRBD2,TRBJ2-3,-,TGTGCCAGCAGCGTAGATGCGGGGGGGCTTACAGATACGCAGTATTTT,CASSVDAGGLTDTQYF
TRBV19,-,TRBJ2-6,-,TGTGCCAGTGGGGGCAGGGGAGGATCTTCTGGGGCCAACGTCCTGACTTTC,CASGGRGGSSGANVLTF
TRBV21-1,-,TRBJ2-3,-,-,CASSKVGQGAPPDTQYF
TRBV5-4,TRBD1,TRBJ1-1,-,TGTGCCAGCAGCTTGGCGGGACAGTTCAACACTGAAGCTTTCTTT,CASSLAGQFNTEAFF
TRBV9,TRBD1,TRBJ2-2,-,TGTGCCAGCAGTCAAGCGACCGGGACAGGGAACACCGGGGAGCTGTTTTTT,CASSQATGTGNTGELFF
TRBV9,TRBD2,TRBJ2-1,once,TGTGCCAGCAGCGTAGCCAGCGGGGTACTCAATGAGCAGTTCTTC,CASSVASGVLNEQFF
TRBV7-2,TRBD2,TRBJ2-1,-,TGTGCCAGCAGCCCCCAGCGGGGGGACAATGAGCAGTTCTTC,CASSPQRGDNEQFF
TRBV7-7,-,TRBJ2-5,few,TGTGCCAGCAGTCGCACAACACAGGGTTTTGGCGAGACCCAGTACTTC,CASSRTTQGFGETQYF
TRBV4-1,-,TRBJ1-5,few,TGCGCCAGCAGCCAAGATATCCTATATAGCAATCAGCCCCAGCATTTT,CASSQDILYSNQPQHF
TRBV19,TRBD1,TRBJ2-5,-,TGTGCCAGTACCCCGGGACAGGGGCAAGAGACCCAGTACTTC,CASTPGQGQETQYF
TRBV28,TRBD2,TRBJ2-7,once,TGTGCCACCCTTAGCGGGGGGGCGAACTACGAGCAGTACTTC,CATLSGGANYEQYF
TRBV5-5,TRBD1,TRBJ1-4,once,TGTGCCAGCAGCTCGACAGGGGATTGGAGAGAAAAACTGTTTTTT,CASSSTGDWREKLFF